The present T cell receptor (beta chain) was sequenced within a study of blood T cell repertoires in COVID-19. Across the whole study: Whether acute or convalescent, the COVID-19 samples came from the United States, Italy and Spain.

Authors' data handling: Reference gene primer amplification in the assay estimated nucleated cell counts. Using immunoSEQ multiplex PCR, the repertoire was profiled, and TCRdb retains in-frame clones only, with some absent. Clone size and V and J calls were adopted from that table, with D and trimming inferred from the DNA. This sample has about 240,000 clones, with approximately 78% found just once. Trimming pared 4 bases from V and 5 bases from J, leaving 11 bases between. The CDR3 contains 13 residues. Germline lookup yields CDR1 SGHTA and CDR2 FQGNSA. What was sequenced was peripheral blood. The chain joins TRBV7-2 to TRBJ2-5; no definite D call. The clonotype originates from a woman aged 60-75 years with active or convalescent COVID-19. The CDR3 sequence is CASSYSTRETQYF. The CDR3 region has the DNA TGTGCCAGCAGCTATTCTACCCGGGAGACCCAGTACTTC.